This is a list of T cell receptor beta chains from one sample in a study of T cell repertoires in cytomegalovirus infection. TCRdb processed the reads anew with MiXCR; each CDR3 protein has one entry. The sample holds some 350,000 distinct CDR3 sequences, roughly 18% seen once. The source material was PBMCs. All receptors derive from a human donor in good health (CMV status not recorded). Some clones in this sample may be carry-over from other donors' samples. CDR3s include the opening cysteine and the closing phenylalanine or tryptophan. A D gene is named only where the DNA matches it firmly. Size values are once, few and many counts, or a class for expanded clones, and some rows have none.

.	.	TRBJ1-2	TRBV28	CASSPLAWERSDTF	TGTGCCAGCAGCCCATTGGCTTGGGAGAGGAGCGATACCTTC
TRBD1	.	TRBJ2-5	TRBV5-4	CASSLPQGNLETQYF	TGTGCCAGCAGCTTGCCACAGGGGAACCTAGAGACCCAGTACTTC
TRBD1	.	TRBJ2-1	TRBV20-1	CSARQGSYEQFF	TGCAGTGCCAGACAGGGATCGTATGAGCAGTTCTTC
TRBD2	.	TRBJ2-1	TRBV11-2	CASSFKREDAGKFF	TGTGCCAGCAGCTTCAAGCGGGAGGACGCGGGGAAGTTCTTC
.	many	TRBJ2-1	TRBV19	CASSKSGGSYNEQFF	TGTGCCAGTAGTAAAAGCGGAGGCTCCTACAATGAGCAGTTCTTC
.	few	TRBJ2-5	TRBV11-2	CASSRGNQETQYF	TGTGCCAGCAGCCGCGGGAACCAAGAGACCCAGTACTTC
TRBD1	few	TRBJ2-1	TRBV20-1	CSASDIKRGRSYNEQFF	TGCAGTGCTTCGGATATAAAAAGGGGGCGGTCCTACAATGAGCAGTTCTTC
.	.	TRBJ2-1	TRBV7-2	CASSLPGDRKKSSYNEQFF	TGTGCCAGCAGCTTACCCGGTGACAGAAAAAAAAGCTCCTACAATGAGCAGTTCTTC
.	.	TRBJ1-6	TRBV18	CASSLGGSSYNSPLHF	TGTGCCAGCTCCCTAGGAGGAAGCTCCTATAATTCACCCCTCCACTTT
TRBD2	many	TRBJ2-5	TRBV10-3	CAISEKVRQAGRRETQYF	TGTGCCATCAGTGAGAAAGTAAGGCAGGCCGGGAGGCGAGAGACCCAGTACTTC
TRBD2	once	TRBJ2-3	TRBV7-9	CASSDRTRGHSGTQYF	TGTGCCAGCAGCGATCGGACTAGAGGACACTCGGGTACGCAGTATTTT
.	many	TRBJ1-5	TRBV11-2	CASSNFNQPQHF	TGTGCCAGCAGCAATTTCAATCAGCCCCAGCATTTT
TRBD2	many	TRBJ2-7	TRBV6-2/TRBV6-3	CASSPSLSYPSGRGLHEQYF	TGTGCCAGCAGTCCTTCGCTCTCCTACCCTAGCGGGAGGGGCTTGCACGAGCAGTACTTC
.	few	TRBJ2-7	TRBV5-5	CASSHPNPGSYEQYF	TGTGCCAGCAGCCACCCTAATCCAGGGTCCTACGAGCAGTACTTC
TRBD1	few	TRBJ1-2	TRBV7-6	CASSLARGQGYGYTF	TGTGCCAGCAGCTTAGCGAGGGGGCAGGGATATGGCTACACCTTC
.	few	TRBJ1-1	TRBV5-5	CASSPEAGYMNTEAFF	TGTGCCAGCAGTCCTGAGGCAGGGTACATGAACACTGAAGCTTTCTTT
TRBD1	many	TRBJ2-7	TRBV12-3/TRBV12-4	CASSRTGSYEQYF	TGTGCCAGCAGTAGGACAGGGTCCTACGAGCAGTACTTC
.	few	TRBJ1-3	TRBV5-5	CASSAGHMISGNTIYF	TGTGCCAGCAGCGCTGGACATATGATCTCTGGAAACACCATATATTTT
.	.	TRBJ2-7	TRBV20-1	CSARDSRVTDYEQYF	TGCAGTGCTAGAGATAGTCGGGTGACGGACTACGAGCAGTACTTC
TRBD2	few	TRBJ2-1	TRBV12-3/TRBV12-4	CASGGSSYNEQFF	TGTGCCAGCGGCGGGAGCTCCTACAATGAGCAGTTCTTC
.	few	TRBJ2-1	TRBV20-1	CSARSPGTLASNEQFF	TGCAGTGCTAGATCCCCCGGGACCTTAGCTAGCAATGAGCAGTTCTTC
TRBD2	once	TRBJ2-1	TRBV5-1	CASSPLAGSAEQFF	TGCGCCAGCAGCCCCCTAGCGGGGAGCGCTGAGCAGTTCTTC